The 3 T cell receptor beta chains below come from one sample, sequenced in a study of control samples from healthy donors and cancer patients. The protocol was immunoSEQ multiplex PCR, while the TCRdb copy is restricted to in-frame clones and leaves out a portion. The repertoire holds roughly 69,000 clones, with around 80% as singletons. Sequenced: blood. The receptor source for this set is a man between 60 and 75 years old in good health.

V is TRBV3-1 (or the pseudogene TRBV3-2) and J is TRBJ2-5; the D gene is possibly TRBD1 (5 bases). V shed 0 bases and J shed 3 bases, with 11 bases lying between them. Germline CDR1 is LGHDT and CDR2 is YNNKEL (reference sequence). The CDR3 consists of 15 residues. The CDR3 region is CASSQDLAGKETQYF. The CDR3 nucleotides are TGTGCCAGCAGCCAAGATCTGGCAGGGAAAGAGACCCAGTACTTC.

V is TRBV9 and J is TRBJ1-2, with no clear D. The germline V gene encodes CDR1 SGDLS and CDR2 YYNGEE. Trimming took off 0 bases at V and 5 bases at J, with 2 bases between the two ends. This CDR3 has 11 amino acids. The CDR3 nucleotides are TGTGCCAGCAGCGTAGAATATGGCTACACCTTC. Its translation is CASSVEYGYTF.

This clone has only one observation. V gene TRBV6-2 or TRBV6-3 combines with J gene TRBJ1-3, with unresolved D. Germline V gene sequence: CDR1 MNHEY, CDR2 SVGEGT. This CDR3 is 16 amino acids long. With 5 bases removed from V and 3 bases from J, the gap between germline ends came to 17 bases. Here the CDR3 reads CASSLSRTVDGNTIYF. The CDR3 DNA reads as TGTGCCAGCAGTCTTTCCCGGACCGTGGATGGAAACACCATATATTTT.